This T cell receptor (beta chain) was sequenced during a study of T cell repertoires in cytomegalovirus infection. The overall study: In public TCR beta signatures, there were indications of both CMV infection and matching HLA type.

TCRdb re-called the reads with MiXCR, one entry per CDR3 protein. The sample includes roughly 500,000 distinct CDR3 sequences, about 11% of them seen just once. Concerning this clonotype itself: Its antigen remains unidentified.

Trimming removed 7 bases from V and 4 bases from J; junction bases left unmatched: 4. The CDR3 is made up of 13 amino acids. CDR1 MDHEN and CDR2 SYDVKM come from the germline V gene. General study results and limits: Totalled public TCR beta family frequency picked out people who carried CMV plus the relevant HLA. Ex vivo responses were dominated by HLA-C-restricted CMV-specific TCR beta clonotypes.

This sequence was found in a human donor in good health (CMV status not recorded). Some clones in this sample may be carry-over from other donors' samples. Sequenced: PBMCs. The chain has TRBV28 and TRBJ2-3, with TRBD1 identical over 8 bases. The CDR3 DNA reads as TGTGCCAGCACCCTGGACAGGGCAGATACGCAGTATTTT. Protein sequence: CASTLDRADTQYF.